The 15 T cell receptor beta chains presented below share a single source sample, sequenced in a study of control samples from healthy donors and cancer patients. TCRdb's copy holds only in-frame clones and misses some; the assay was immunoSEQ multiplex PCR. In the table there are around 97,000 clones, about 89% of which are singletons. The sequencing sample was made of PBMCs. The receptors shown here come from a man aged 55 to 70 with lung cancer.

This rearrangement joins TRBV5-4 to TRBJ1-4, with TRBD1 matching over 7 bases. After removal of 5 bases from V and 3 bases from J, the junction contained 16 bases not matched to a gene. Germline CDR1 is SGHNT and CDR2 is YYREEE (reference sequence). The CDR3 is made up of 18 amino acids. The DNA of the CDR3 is TGTGCCAGCAGTTCGACGCGGGCAGGGGGGATGGCTAATGAAAAACTGTTTTTT. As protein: CASSSTRAGGMANEKLFF.

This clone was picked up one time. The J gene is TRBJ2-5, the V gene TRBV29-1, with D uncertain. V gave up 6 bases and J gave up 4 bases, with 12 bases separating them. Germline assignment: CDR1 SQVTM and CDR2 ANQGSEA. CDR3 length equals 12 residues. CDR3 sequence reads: CSVDQGRETQYF. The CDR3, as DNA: TGCAGCGTGGACCAAGGGCGAGAGACCCAGTACTTC.

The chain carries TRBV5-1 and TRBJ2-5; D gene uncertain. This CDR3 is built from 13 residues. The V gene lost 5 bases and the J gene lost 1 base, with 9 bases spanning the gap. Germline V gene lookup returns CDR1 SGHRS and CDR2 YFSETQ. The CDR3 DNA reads TGCGCCAGCAGGCCCTGGGCCCAAGAGACCCAGTACTTC. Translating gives CASRPWAQETQYF.

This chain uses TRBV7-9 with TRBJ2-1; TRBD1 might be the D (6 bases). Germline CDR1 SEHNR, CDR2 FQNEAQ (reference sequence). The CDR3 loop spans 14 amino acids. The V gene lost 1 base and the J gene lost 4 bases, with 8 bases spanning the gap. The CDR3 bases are TGTGCCAGCAGCTTAGTCGGACAGTACAATGAGCAGTTCTTC. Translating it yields CASSLVGQYNEQFF.

The CDR3 DNA reads TGTGCCAGCCGACAAGGAGAGACCCAGTACTTC. Encoded protein: CASRQGETQYF. The rearrangement links TRBV18 to TRBJ2-5; D is ambiguous. Per germline, CDR1 KGHSH and CDR2 LQKENI. V lost 8 bases and J 4 bases, leaving 8 bases between the germline ends. There are 11 residues in the CDR3.

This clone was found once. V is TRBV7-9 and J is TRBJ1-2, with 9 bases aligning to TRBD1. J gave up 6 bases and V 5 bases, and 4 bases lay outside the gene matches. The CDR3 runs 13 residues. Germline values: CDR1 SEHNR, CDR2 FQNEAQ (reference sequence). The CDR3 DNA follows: TGTGCCAGCAGCATACAGGGGGCGCATGGCTACACCTTC. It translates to CASSIQGAHGYTF.

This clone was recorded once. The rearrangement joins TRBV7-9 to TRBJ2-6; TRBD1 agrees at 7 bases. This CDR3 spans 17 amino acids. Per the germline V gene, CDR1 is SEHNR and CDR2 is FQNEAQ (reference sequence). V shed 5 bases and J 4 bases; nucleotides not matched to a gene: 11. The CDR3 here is CASSPPWTGFGANVLTF. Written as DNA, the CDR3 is TGTGCCAGCAGCCCTCCCTGGACAGGTTTCGGGGCCAACGTCCTGACTTTC. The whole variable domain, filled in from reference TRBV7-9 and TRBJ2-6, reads DTGVSQNPRHKITKRGQNVTFRCDPISEHNRLYWYRQTLGQGPEFLTYFQNEAQLEKSRLLSDRFSAERPKGSFSTLEIQRTEQGDSAMYLCASSPPWTGFGANVLTFGAGSRLTVL.

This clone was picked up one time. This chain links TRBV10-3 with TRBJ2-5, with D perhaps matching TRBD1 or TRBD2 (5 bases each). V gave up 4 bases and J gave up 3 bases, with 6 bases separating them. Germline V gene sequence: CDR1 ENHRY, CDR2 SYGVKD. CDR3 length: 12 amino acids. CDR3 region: CAISVGEETQYF. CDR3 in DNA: TGTGCCATCAGTGTGGGGGAAGAGACCCAGTACTTC.

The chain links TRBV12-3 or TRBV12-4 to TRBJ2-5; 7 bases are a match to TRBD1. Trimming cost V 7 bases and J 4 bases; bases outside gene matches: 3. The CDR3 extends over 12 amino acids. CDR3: CASTWDRETQYF. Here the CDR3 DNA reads TGTGCCAGCACCTGGGACAGAGAGACCCAGTACTTC.

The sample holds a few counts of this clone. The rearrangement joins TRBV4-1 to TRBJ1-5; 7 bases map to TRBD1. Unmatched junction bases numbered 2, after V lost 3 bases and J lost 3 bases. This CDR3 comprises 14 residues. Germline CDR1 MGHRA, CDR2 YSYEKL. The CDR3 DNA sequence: TGCGCCAGCAGCCATGGACAGGCCAATCAGCCCCAGCATTTT. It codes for CASSHGQANQPQHF.

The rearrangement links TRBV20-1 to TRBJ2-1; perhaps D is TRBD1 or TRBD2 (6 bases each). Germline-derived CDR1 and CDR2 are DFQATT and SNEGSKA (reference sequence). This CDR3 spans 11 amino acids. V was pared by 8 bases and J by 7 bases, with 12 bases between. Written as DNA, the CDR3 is TGCAGTTCTTTAGGGGGGAATGAGCAGTTCTTC. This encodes CSSLGGNEQFF.

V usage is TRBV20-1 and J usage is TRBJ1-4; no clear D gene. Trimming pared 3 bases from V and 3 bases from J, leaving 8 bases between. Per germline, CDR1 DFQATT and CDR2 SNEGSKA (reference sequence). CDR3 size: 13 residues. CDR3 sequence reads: CSASTGPNEKLFF. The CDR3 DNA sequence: TGCAGTGCTAGTACTGGCCCTAATGAAAAACTGTTTTTT.

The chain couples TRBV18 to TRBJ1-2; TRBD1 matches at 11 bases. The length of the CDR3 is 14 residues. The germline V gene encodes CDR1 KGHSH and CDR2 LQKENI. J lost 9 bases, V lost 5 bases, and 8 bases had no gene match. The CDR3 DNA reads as TGTGCCAGCTCATCCGGGACAGGGGGGAGTCGCTACACCTTC. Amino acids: CASSSGTGGSRYTF.

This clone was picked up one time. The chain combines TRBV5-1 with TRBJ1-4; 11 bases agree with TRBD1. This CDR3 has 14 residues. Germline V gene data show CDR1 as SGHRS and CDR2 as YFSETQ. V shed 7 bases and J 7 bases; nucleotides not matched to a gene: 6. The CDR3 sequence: CASRTGQGVEKLFF. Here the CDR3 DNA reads TGCGCCAGCCGTACGGGACAGGGGGTTGAAAAACTGTTTTTT.

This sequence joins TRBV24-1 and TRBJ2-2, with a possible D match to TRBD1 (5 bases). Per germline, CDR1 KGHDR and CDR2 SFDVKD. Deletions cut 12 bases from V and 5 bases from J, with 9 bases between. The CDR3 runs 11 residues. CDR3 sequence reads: CASSGTGELFF. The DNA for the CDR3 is TGTGCCTCTTCAGGGACCGGGGAGCTGTTTTTT.